The 26 T cell receptor beta chains below were found in one sample sequenced in a study of cytomegalovirus exposure and HLA in healthy donors. Primers for the PCR totalled 60 Vbeta and 13 Jbeta. TCRdb's table, derived via immunoSEQ multiplex PCR, lists solely in-frame clones and lacks some. This table holds 200,000 or so clones, about 76% found once. Specimen: PBMCs. All receptors come from a male donor in good health and CMV-seropositive.

With respect to this clone: At one of its ends the junction is not consistent with the germline gene, which may arise from a read error. The chain is built from TRBV5-6 and TRBJ2-7, with a weak D call TRBD1 (5 bases). Germline V gene sequence: CDR1 SGHDT, CDR2 YYEEEE. The CDR3 extends over 11 amino acids. The CDR3 nucleotides read TGTGCCAGCAGCTCAGACAGAGGTATAAACTTC. This codes for CASSSDRGINF. Complete variable domain (other parts from reference TRBV5-6 and TRBJ2-7): DAGVTQSPTHLIKTRGQQVTLRCSPKSGHDTVSWYQQALGQGPQFIFQYYEEEERQRGNFPDRFSGHQFPNYSSELNVNALLLGDSALYLCASSSDRGINFGPGTRLTVT.

V usage is TRBV5-6 and J usage is TRBJ1-5, with D maybe TRBD1 (6 bases). The CDR3 extends over 15 amino acids. Germline V lookup: CDR1 SGHDT, CDR2 YYEEEE. Trimming stripped 1 base from V and 1 base from J, with 9 bases between. This CDR3 reads CASSLWGLSNQPQHF. The CDR3 nucleotides read TGTGCCAGCAGCTTGTGGGGGCTCAGCAATCAGCCCCAGCATTTT.

The chain couples TRBV9 to TRBJ2-3; 9 nucleotides match TRBD2. The CDR3 totals 16 residues. Trimming took 3 bases from V and 2 from J; bases not matched to a gene: 7. The germline V gene has CDR1 SGDLS and CDR2 YYNGEE. This CDR3 is CASSAPTSGDTDTQYF. The DNA of the CDR3 is TGTGCCAGCAGCGCCCCGACTAGCGGAGACACAGATACGCAGTATTTT.

The CDR3 sequence: CASSPGGSGGSSSYEQYF. CDR3 DNA sequence: TGTGCCAGCAGCCCAGGGGGTAGCGGGGGGAGTAGCTCCTACGAGCAGTACTTC. This chain connects TRBV4-2 to TRBJ2-7; TRBD2 matches 10 bases. Losses at the gene ends were 4 bases for V and 0 bases for J; bases not matched to a gene: 12. The CDR3 consists of 18 residues. Per the germline V gene, CDR1 is LGHNA and CDR2 is YNFKEQ.

V is TRBV5-1 and J is TRBJ2-7; 15 bases are a match to TRBD2. Germline V CDR1 and CDR2: SGHRS, YFSETQ. J lost 6 bases, V lost 3 bases, and 10 bases had no gene match. The CDR3 is made up of 17 amino acids. CDR3 sequence reads: CASSYPQGLAGGGEQYF. As DNA, the CDR3 is TGCGCCAGCAGCTACCCCCAGGGACTAGCGGGAGGAGGCGAGCAGTACTTC.

The chain combines TRBV2 with TRBJ1-3; 8 positions agree with TRBD1. CDR3 length equals 13 residues. The germline CDR1 and CDR2 sequences are SNHLY and FYNNEI. V was pared by 7 bases and J by 1 base, with 0 bases of the junction left unmatched. The CDR3 nucleotides are TGTGCCAGCAACAGGGGGTCTGGAAACACCATATATTTT. Translation: CASNRGSGNTIYF.

The chain combines TRBV7-7 with TRBJ1-4, with TRBD1 matching 7 bases. Trimming at V came to 7 bases and at J to 12 bases, leaving 14 bases not matched to a gene. The CDR3 consists of 14 residues. CDR1 SSHAT and CDR2 FNYEAQ come from the germline V gene (reference sequence). Written as DNA, the CDR3 is TGTGCCAGCAACGACGGGACAGTCGAAGGAGAACTGTTTTTT. Protein sequence: CASNDGTVEGELFF.

CDR3 loop: CASSQEDRASDTQYF. CDR3 nucleotides: TGCGCCAGCAGCCAAGAGGACAGGGCCTCGGATACGCAGTATTTT. The gene calls are TRBV4-3 and TRBJ2-3, with 8 bases aligning to TRBD1. The germline V gene has CDR1 LGHNA and CDR2 YSLEER. The CDR3 runs 15 residues. V dropped 0 bases and J dropped 6; count of bases not matched to a gene: 5.

This chain links TRBV6-5 with TRBJ2-3; D gene unclear. Germline-derived CDR1 and CDR2 are MNHEY and SVGAGI. The V gene lost 5 bases and the J gene lost 2 bases, with 8 bases spanning the gap. The CDR3 consists of 13 residues. DNA of the CDR3: TGTGCCAGCAGTCGTTCTTTCACAGATACGCAGTATTTT. This gives the protein CASSRSFTDTQYF.

The J gene is TRBJ2-6, the V gene TRBV9, with 11 bases identical to TRBD1. Trimming removed 5 bases from V and 4 bases from J; junction bases left unmatched: 8. The CDR3 contains 17 residues. Germline loops: CDR1 SGDLS, CDR2 YYNGEE. CDR3 sequence (DNA): TGTGCCAGCAGGGGGGGGACAGGGGGATCAGGGGCCAACGTCCTGACTTTC. Protein product: CASRGGTGGSGANVLTF.

The gene calls are TRBV19 and TRBJ1-4; no definite D call. There are 13 residues in the CDR3. Looked up from germline, CDR1 is LNHDA and CDR2 is SQIVND (reference sequence). V was trimmed by 2 bases and J by 7 bases, leaving 8 bases between them. The CDR3, as DNA: TGTGCCAGTAGTATATGGGAGGGTGAAAAACTGTTTTTT. Protein product: CASSIWEGEKLFF. The variable domain in full, completed from reference TRBV19 and TRBJ1-4, reads DGGITQSPKYLFRKEGQNVTLSCEQNLNHDAMYWYRQDPGQGLRLIYYSQIVNDFQKGDIAEGYSVSREKKESFPLTVTSAQKNPTAFYLCASSIWEGEKLFFGSGTQLSVL.

V is TRBV7-8 and J is TRBJ2-5; 7 nucleotides line up with TRBD1. The end of the DNA fits TRBJ2-7 better, so the J call may be wrong. This CDR3 comprises 13 residues. CDR1 is SGHVS and CDR2 is FQNEAQ in the germline V gene. The CDR3 protein is CASSRTGSYEQYF. As DNA, the CDR3 is TGTGCCAGCAGCCGGACAGGCTCCTACGAGCAGTACTTC.

This chain joins TRBV9 and TRBJ2-3, with 9 bases matching TRBD1. V gave up 2 bases and J gave up 3 bases; unmatched junction bases: 4. This CDR3 is 15 amino acids long. The germline V gene has CDR1 SGDLS and CDR2 YYNGEE. The CDR3 spells CASSVGTGRTDTQYF. The DNA of the CDR3 is TGTGCCAGCAGCGTCGGGACAGGGAGGACAGATACGCAGTATTTT.

The J gene is TRBJ2-3, the V gene TRBV11-2, with TRBD2 matching 12 bases. The V gene's germline CDR1 is SGHAT and CDR2 FQNNGV. The CDR3 has 17 amino acids. J gave up 6 bases and V 2 bases, and 9 bases lay outside the gene matches. The DNA for the CDR3 is TGTGCCAGCAGCTTAAGTCTAGCGGGAGGGCCTGGTGATACGCAGTATTTT. This encodes CASSLSLAGGPGDTQYF.

V and J are TRBV4-3 and TRBJ2-3; D may be TRBD1 (5 bases). This CDR3 region has 15 residues. V was cut by 0 bases and J by 8 bases, with 15 bases left in between. From germline, CDR1 is LGHNA and CDR2 YSLEER. The CDR3, as DNA: TGCGCCAGCAGCCAAGACGATGGGGCTTTGGCTACGCAGTATTTT. Translating it yields CASSQDDGALATQYF.

V and J are TRBV2 and TRBJ2-3; 11 bases agree with TRBD2. From germline, CDR1 is SNHLY and CDR2 FYNNEI. The CDR3 covers 15 residues. V shed 9 bases and J 2 bases; nucleotides not matched to a gene: 7. The CDR3 sequence is CARGSSGGFTDTQYF. CDR3 nucleotide sequence: TGTGCCAGGGGATCTAGCGGGGGGTTCACAGATACGCAGTATTTT.

The V gene is TRBV28, the J gene TRBJ2-7; D not certain. The ends were cut back, 0 bases at V and 5 bases at J, with 17 bases in the middle. This CDR3 has 16 amino acids. Germline V gene sequence: CDR1 MDHEN, CDR2 SYDVKM. CDR3 sequence (DNA): TGTGCCAGCAGTTTATGGCTCCGCGGAAATGAAAACGAGCAGTACTTC. Residues: CASSLWLRGNENEQYF.

CDR3 in amino acids: CASSTGTGFAEAFF. CDR3 coding DNA: TGTGCCAGCAGCACCGGAACAGGCTTCGCTGAAGCTTTCTTT. The chain recombines TRBV9 with TRBJ1-1; possible D gene TRBD1, 5 bases. The germline CDR1 and CDR2 sequences are SGDLS and YYNGEE. This CDR3 is built from 14 residues. V shed 4 bases and J shed 6 bases, with 16 bases lying between them.

The J gene is TRBJ1-4, the V gene TRBV30, with D possibly TRBD1 on 6 matching bases. Germline V gene sequence: CDR1 GTSNPN, CDR2 SVGIG (reference sequence). The CDR3 covers 13 residues. With 3 bases removed from V and 8 bases from J, the gap between germline ends came to 13 bases. The CDR3 is CAWSKNREEKLFF. The CDR3 DNA reads as TGTGCCTGGAGCAAGAACAGGGAAGAAAAACTGTTTTTT. Full variable domain (outside the CDR3, taken from reference TRBV30 and TRBJ1-4): SQTIHQWPATLVQPVGSPLSLECTVEGTSNPNLYWYRQAAGRGLQLLFYSVGIGQISSEVPQNLSASRPQDRQFILSSKKLLLSDSGFYLCAWSKNREEKLFFGSGTQLSVL.

This chain uses TRBV4-1 with TRBJ2-7; 8 positions agree with TRBD2. Germline V gene data show CDR1 as MGHRA and CDR2 as YSYEKL. This CDR3 region has 16 residues. The trim removed 1 base at V and 2 bases at J, leaving 7 bases unmatched. CDR3 coding DNA: TGCGCCAGCAGCCAAGGCGCGACTAGCGCGACCTACGAGCAGTACTTC. As protein: CASSQGATSATYEQYF.

This clone was observed a handful of times. This sequence joins TRBV4-3 and TRBJ1-5, with D unresolved. V shed 0 bases and J shed 7 bases, with 13 bases lying between them. The CDR3 consists of 15 residues. CDR1 and CDR2 (germline): LGHNA, YSLEER. The CDR3 is CASSQDPGREQPQHF. In DNA form, the CDR3 reads TGCGCCAGCAGCCAAGATCCCGGGAGGGAACAGCCCCAGCATTTT.

The chain recombines TRBV7-8 with TRBJ2-7; D call uncertain. Trimming removed 5 bases from V and 3 bases from J, with 5 bases in between. There are 11 residues in the CDR3. Germline-derived CDR1 and CDR2 are SGHVS and FQNEAQ. The CDR3 DNA sequence: TGTGCCAGCAGCCCTAGCTACGAGCAGTACTTC. It codes for CASSPSYEQYF.

The J gene is TRBJ1-4, the V gene TRBV6-1, with no clear D. Trimming stripped 8 bases from V and 8 bases from J, with 18 bases between. The germline V gene encodes CDR1 MNHNS and CDR2 SASEGT. The CDR3 totals 14 residues. The CDR3 DNA sequence: TGTGCCAGCTCGGGGAGAGGAGGAGAAGAAAAACTGTTTTTT. Translated: CASSGRGGEEKLFF.

The chain couples TRBV27 to TRBJ1-4, with 8 positions matching TRBD1. This CDR3 has 15 amino acids. V lost 4 bases to trimming and J lost 4 bases; unmatched junction nucleotides: 5. In germline, CDR1 is MNHEY, CDR2 SMNVEV (reference sequence). The CDR3 sequence is CASSSGQGGNEKLFF. As DNA, the CDR3 is TGTGCCAGCAGTTCCGGACAGGGCGGTAATGAAAAACTGTTTTTT. Full variable domain (rest looked up from reference TRBV27 and TRBJ1-4): EAQVTQNPRYLITVTGKKLTVTCSQNMNHEYMSWYRQDPGLGLRQIYYSMNVEVTDKGDVPEGYKVSRKEKRNFPLILESPSPNQTSLYFCASSSGQGGNEKLFFGSGTQLSVL.

V usage is TRBV7-6 and J usage is TRBJ2-5, with D uncertain. Matching the DNA end better, TRBJ2-7 makes the J call doubtful. The CDR3 length is 13 residues. Per the germline V gene, CDR1 is SGHVS and CDR2 is FNYEAQ. This CDR3 is CASSKTALYEQYF. The CDR3 nucleotides are TGTGCCAGCAGCAAGACTGCGCTCTACGAGCAGTACTTC.

The table lists this clone with a few counts. The chain has TRBV7-2 and TRBJ1-1; D gene unclear. CDR1 is SGHTA and CDR2 is FQGNSA in the germline V gene. V was trimmed by 5 bases and J by 6 bases, leaving 10 bases between them. The CDR3 spans 12 residues. CDR3 sequence (DNA): TGTGCCAGCAGCCTTTTACCGGCTGAAGCTTTCTTT. Its translation is CASSLLPAEAFF.